What follows are 2 T cell receptor beta chains derived from one specimen sequenced in a study of human T cells and chemical hapten exposure. TCRdb reprocessed the RACE reads via MiXCR and lists one record per CDR3 protein. The sample holds approximately 340,000 distinct CDR3 sequences, 6% to 8.5% seen once. Indicated time point: patch test 1, 2 weeks after DPC sensitization. Sample treatment: therapeutic diphenylcyclopropenone sensitization with weekly scalp DPC. The material was whole blood, obtained in connection with sensitization to the hapten diphenylcyclopropenone (DPC). These receptors came from a woman under 30 with alopecia areata. Some clones in this sample may be carry-over from other donors' samples.

The chain carries TRBV29-1 and TRBJ1-1; D is perhaps TRBD1 (6 bases). The CDR3 runs 11 residues. V dropped 7 bases and J dropped 4 bases, with 10 bases sitting between them. CDR1 SQVTM and CDR2 ANQGSEA come from the germline V gene. CDR3 protein: CSGQESTEAFF. The CDR3 DNA follows: TGCAGCGGACAGGAGTCCACTGAAGCTTTCTTT. The variable domain in full, completed from reference TRBV29-1 and TRBJ1-1, reads SAVISQKPSRDICQRGTSLTIQCQVDSQVTMMFWYRQQPGQSLTLIATANQGSEATYESGFVIDKFPISRPNLTFSTLTVSNMSPEDSSIYLCSGQESTEAFFGQGTRLTVV.

J is TRBJ1-4 and V is TRBV7-9, with a weak D call TRBD1 (6 bases). Germline CDR1 SEHNR, CDR2 FQNEAQ (reference sequence). Trimming shortened V by 5 bases and J by 6 bases, and 13 bases separated the two germline ends. The CDR3 covers 14 residues. In DNA, the CDR3 is TGTGCCAGCAGCCAGAGGGGGGCAGATGAAAAACTGTTTTTT. It yields the protein CASSQRGADEKLFF.